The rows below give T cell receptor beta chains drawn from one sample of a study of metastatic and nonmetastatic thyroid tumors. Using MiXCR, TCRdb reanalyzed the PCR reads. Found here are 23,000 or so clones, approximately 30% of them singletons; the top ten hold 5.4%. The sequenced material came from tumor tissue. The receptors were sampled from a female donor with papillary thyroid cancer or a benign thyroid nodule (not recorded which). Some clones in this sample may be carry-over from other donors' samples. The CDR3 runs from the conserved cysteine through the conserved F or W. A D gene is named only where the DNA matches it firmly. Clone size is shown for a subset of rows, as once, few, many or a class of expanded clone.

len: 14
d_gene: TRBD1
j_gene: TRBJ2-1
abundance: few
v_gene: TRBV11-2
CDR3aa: CASSLGTGANEQFF
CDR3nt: TGTGCCAGCAGCTTAGGGACAGGGGCAAATGAGCAGTTCTTC

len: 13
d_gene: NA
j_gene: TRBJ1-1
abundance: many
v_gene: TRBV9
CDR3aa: CASSPEQYTEAFF
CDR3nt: TGTGCCAGCAGCCCGGAGCAGTACACTGAAGCTTTCTTT

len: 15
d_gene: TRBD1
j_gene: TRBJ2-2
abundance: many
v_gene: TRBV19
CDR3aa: CASSDRGHDTGELFF
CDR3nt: TGTGCCAGTAGCGACAGGGGGCATGACACCGGGGAGCTGTTTTTT

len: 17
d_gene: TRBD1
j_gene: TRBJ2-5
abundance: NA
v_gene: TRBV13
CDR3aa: CASSSTPPGQGKETQYF
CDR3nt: TGTGCCAGCAGCTCAACTCCTCCTGGACAGGGAAAAGAGACCCAGTACTTC

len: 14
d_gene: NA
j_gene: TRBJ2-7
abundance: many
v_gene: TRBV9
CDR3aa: CASSPIGESHEQYF
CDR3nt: TGTGCCAGCAGCCCAATAGGCGAGTCCCACGAACAGTACTTC

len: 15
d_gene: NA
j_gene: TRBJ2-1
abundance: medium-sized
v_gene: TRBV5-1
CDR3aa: CASSLPTGVLNEQFF
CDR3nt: TGCGCCAGCAGCCTCCCGACGGGGGTATTAAATGAGCAGTTCTTC

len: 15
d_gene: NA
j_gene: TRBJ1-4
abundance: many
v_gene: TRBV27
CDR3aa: CASNRQGRTNEKLFF
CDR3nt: TGTGCCAGCAATCGCCAGGGTCGCACTAATGAAAAACTGTTTTTT

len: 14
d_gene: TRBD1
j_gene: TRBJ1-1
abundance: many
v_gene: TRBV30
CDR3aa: CACPRQGAGTEAFF
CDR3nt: TGTGCCTGCCCCCGACAGGGGGCTGGGACTGAAGCTTTCTTT

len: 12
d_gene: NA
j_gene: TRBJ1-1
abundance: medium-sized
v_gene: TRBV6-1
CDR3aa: CASRGDQFSAFF
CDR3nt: TGTGCCAGCAGGGGTGACCAGTTTTCGGCTTTCTTT

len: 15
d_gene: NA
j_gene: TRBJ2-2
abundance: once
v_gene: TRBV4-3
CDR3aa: CASSQDFYCTGELFF
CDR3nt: TGCGCCAGCAGCCAGGATTTTTACTGCACCGGGGAGCTGTTTTTT

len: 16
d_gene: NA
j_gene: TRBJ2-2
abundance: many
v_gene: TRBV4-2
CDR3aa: CASTVAGGPNTGELFF
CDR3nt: TGTGCCAGCACCGTAGCCGGGGGACCGAACACCGGGGAGCTGTTTTTT

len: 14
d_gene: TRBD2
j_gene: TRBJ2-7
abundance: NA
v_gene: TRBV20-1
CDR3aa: CSAPTTSGFNEQYF
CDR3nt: TGCAGTGCCCCTACGACTAGCGGCTTCAACGAGCAGTACTTC

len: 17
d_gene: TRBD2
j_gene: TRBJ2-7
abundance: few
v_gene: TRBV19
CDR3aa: CASSAGGGFLNSYEQYF
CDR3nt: TGTGCCAGTAGCGCCGGGGGGGGGTTTTTGAATTCCTACGAGCAGTACTTC

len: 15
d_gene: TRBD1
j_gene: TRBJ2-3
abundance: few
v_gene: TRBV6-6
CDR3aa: CASQLRQGAGYTKYF
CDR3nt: TGTGCCAGCCAACTGCGACAGGGGGCAGGGTATACGAAATATTTT

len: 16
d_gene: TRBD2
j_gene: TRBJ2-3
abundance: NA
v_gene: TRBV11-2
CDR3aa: CASRRGVAGKEDTQYF
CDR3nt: TGTGCCAGCAGACGGGGGGTAGCGGGGAAGGAAGATACGCAGTATTTT

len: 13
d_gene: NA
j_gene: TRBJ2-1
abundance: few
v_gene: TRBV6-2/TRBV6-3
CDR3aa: CASSYSTDNEQFF
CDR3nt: TGTGCCAGCAGTTACTCAACGGACAATGAGCAGTTCTTC

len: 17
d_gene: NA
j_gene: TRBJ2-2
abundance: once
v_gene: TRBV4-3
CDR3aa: CASSQGVLWVKTGELFF
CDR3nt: TGCGCCAGCAGCCAAGGAGTGCTATGGGTAAAGACCGGGGAGCTGTTTTTT

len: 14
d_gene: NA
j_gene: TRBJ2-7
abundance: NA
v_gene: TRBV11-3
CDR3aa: CASSLSGASYEQYF
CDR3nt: TGTGCCAGCAGCTTGAGCGGAGCGAGCTACGAGCAGTACTTC

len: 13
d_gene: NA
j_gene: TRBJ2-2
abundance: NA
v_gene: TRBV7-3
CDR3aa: CASSLRGTGELFF
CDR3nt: TGTGCCAGCAGCTTAAGAGGCACCGGGGAGCTGTTTTTT

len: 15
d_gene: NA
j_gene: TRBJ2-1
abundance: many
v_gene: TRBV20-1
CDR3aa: CSARDSQGSLNEQFF
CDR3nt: TGCAGTGCTAGAGATTCCCAAGGAAGTTTAAATGAGCAGTTCTTC

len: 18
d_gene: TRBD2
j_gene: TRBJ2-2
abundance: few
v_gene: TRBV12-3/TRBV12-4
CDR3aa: CASSLIGLAGGKTGELFF
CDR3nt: TGTGCCAGCAGTTTAATTGGACTAGCGGGCGGGAAGACCGGGGAGCTGTTTTTT

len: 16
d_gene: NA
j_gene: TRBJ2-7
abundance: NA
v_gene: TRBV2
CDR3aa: CASSEDGTALSYEQYF
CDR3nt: TGTGCCAGCAGTGAAGATGGCACAGCACTATCCTACGAGCAGTACTTC

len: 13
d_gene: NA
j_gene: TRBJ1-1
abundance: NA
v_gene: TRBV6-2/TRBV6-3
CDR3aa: CASSYFTGSEAFF
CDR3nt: TGTGCCAGCAGTTATTTTACAGGGTCTGAAGCTTTCTTT

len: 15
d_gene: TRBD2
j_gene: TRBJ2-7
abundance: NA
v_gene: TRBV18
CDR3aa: CASSQGTSGTYEQYF
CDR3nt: TGTGCCAGCTCACAAGGGACTAGCGGAACCTACGAGCAGTACTTC

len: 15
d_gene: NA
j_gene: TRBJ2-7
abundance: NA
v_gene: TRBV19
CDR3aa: CASSIVGGSTWEQYF
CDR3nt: TGTGCCAGTAGTATAGTAGGAGGGAGCACGTGGGAGCAGTACTTC

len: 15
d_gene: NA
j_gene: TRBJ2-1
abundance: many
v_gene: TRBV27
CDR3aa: CASSLWGGGFNEQFF
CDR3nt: TGTGCCAGCAGTTTATGGGGGGGGGGCTTCAATGAGCAGTTCTTC

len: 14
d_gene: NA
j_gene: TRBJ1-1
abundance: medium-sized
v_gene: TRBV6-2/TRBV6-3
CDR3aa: CASSLGTVNTEAFF
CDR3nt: TGTGCCAGCAGTCTTGGGACGGTGAACACTGAAGCTTTCTTT

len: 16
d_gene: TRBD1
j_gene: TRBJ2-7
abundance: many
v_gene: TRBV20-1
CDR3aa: CSASVVGTGEGSEQYF
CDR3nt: TGCAGTGCGAGCGTCGTGGGTACAGGGGAAGGATCCGAGCAGTACTTC

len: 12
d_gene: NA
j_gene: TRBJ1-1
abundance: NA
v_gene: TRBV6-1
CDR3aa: CAIRCDQFSAFF
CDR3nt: TGTGCCATCAGGTGTGACCAGTTTTCGGCTTTCTTT

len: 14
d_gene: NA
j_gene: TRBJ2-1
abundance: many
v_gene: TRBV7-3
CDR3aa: CASSLNPGRNEQFF
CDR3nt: TGTGCCAGCAGCTTAAATCCAGGGCGCAATGAGCAGTTCTTC

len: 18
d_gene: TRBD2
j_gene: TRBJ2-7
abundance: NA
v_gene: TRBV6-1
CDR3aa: CASSETGLVYRWSDEQYF
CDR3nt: TGTGCCAGCAGTGAAACTGGACTAGTTTACAGGTGGTCCGACGAGCAGTACTTC

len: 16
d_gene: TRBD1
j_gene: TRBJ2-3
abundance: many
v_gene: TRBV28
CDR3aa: CASSLVTGGLADTQYF
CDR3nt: TGTGCCAGCAGTTTAGTTACAGGGGGCCTGGCAGATACGCAGTATTTT

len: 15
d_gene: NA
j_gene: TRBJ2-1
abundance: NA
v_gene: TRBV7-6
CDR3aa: CASSERTWGRYEQFF
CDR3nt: TGTGCCAGCAGCGAAAGGACATGGGGTCGGTATGAGCAGTTCTTC

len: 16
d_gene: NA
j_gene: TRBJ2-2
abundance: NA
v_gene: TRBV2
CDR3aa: CASGGHGQSNTGELFF
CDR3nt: TGTGCCAGCGGGGGACATGGGCAGTCTAACACCGGGGAGCTGTTTTTT

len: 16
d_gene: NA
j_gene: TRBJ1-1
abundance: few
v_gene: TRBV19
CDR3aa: CASRSGGAGWNTEAFF
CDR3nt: TGTGCCAGTAGATCGGGGGGGGCAGGGTGGAACACTGAAGCTTTCTTT

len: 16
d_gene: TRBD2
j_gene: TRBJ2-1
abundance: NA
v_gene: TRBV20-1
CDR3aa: CSANGLAGGGGNEQFF
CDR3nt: TGCAGTGCCAACGGACTAGCTGGCGGGGGGGGCAATGAGCAGTTCTTC

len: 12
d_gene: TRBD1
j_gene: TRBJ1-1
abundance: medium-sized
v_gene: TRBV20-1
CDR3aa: CSATQGTTEAFF
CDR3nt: TGCAGTGCTACACAGGGGACCACTGAAGCTTTCTTT

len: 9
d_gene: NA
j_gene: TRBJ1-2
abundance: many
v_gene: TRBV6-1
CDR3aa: CASSSSYTF
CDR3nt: TGTGCCAGCAGTTCTTCCTACACCTTC

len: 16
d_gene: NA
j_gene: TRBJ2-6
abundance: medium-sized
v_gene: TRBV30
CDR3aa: CAWSDVGGWGANVLTF
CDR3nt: TGTGCCTGGAGTGACGTGGGGGGATGGGGGGCCAACGTCCTGACTTTC